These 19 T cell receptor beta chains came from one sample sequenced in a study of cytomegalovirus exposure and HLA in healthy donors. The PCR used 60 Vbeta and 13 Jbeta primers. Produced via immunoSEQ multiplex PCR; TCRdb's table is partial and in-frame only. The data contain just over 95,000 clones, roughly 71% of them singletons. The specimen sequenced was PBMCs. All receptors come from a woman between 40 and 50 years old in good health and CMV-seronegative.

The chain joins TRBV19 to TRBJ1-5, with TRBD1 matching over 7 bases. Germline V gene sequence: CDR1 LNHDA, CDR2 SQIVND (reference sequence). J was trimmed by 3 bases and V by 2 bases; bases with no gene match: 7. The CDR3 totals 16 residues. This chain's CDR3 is CASSILSTGFNQPQHF. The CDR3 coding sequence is TGTGCCAGTAGTATACTGTCGACAGGGTTCAATCAGCCCCAGCATTTT.

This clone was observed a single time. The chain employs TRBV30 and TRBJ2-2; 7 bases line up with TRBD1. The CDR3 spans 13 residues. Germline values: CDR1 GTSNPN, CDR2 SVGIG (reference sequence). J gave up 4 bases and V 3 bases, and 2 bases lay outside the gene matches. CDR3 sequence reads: CAWRRTGTGELFF. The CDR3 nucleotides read TGTGCCTGGAGAAGGACAGGCACCGGGGAGCTGTTTTTT. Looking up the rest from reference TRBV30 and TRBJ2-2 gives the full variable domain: SQTIHQWPATLVQPVGSPLSLECTVEGTSNPNLYWYRQAAGRGLQLLFYSVGIGQISSEVPQNLSASRPQDRQFILSSKKLLLSDSGFYLCAWRRTGTGELFFGEGSRLTVL.

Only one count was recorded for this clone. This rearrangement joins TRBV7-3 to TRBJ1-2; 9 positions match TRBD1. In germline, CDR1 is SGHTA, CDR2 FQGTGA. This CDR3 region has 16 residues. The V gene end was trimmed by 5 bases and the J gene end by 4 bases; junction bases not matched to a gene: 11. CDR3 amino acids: CASSPQQGAGIYGYTF. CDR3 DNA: TGTGCCAGCAGCCCACAACAGGGGGCAGGGATCTATGGCTACACCTTC. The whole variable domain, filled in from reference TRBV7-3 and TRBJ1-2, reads GAGVSQTPSNKVTEKGKYVELRCDPISGHTALYWYRQSLGQGPEFLIYFQGTGAADDSGLPNDRFFAVRPEGSVSTLKIQRTERGDSAVYLCASSPQQGAGIYGYTFGSGTRLTVV.

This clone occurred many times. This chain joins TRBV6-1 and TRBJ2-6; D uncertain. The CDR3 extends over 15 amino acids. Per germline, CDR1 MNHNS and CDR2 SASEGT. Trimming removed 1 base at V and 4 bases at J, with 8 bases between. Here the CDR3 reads CASSEDLEGANVLTF. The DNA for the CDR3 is TGTGCCAGCAGTGAAGATTTAGAGGGGGCCAACGTCCTGACTTTC.

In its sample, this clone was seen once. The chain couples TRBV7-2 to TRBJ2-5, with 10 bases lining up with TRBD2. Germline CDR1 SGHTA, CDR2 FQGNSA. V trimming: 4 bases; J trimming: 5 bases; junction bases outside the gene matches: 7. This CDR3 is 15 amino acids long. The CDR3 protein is CASSYHGLAEETQYF. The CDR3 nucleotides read TGTGCCAGCAGCTACCACGGACTAGCGGAGGAGACCCAGTACTTC.

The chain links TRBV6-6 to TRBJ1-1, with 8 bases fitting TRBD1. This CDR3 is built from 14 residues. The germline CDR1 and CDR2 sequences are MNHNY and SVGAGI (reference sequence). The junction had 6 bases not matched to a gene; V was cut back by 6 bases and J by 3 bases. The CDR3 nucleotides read TGTGCCAGCAGCCTTCGGACAGGGTACACTGAAGCTTTCTTT. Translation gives CASSLRTGYTEAFF.

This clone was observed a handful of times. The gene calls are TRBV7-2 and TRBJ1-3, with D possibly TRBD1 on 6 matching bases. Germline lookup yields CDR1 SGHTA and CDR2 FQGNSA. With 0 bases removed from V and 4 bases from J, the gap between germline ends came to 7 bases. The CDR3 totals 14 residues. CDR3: CASSLADRGNTIYF. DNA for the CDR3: TGTGCCAGCAGCTTAGCGGACAGAGGAAACACCATATATTTT.

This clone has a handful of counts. The chain's CDR3 is CASLQEETQYF. CDR3 nucleotide sequence: TGTGCCAGCCTACAGGAAGAGACCCAGTACTTC. The chain couples TRBV2 to TRBJ2-5, with TRBD1 as a possible D gene (5 bases). CDR3 length: 11 amino acids. The V end lost 8 bases, the J end lost 3 bases, and 7 bases lay between the germline ends. CDR1 and CDR2 (germline): SNHLY, FYNNEI. The full variable domain, its missing parts supplied by reference TRBV2 and TRBJ2-5, is EPEVTQTPSHQVTQMGQEVILRCVPISNHLYFYWYRQILGQKVEFLVSFYNNEISEKSEIFDDQFSVERPDGSNFTLKIRSTKLEDSAMYFCASLQEETQYFGPGTRLLVL.

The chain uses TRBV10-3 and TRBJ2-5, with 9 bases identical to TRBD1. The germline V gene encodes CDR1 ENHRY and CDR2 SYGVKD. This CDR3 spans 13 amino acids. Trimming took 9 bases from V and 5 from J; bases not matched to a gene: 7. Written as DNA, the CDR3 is TGTGCCATTCGACAGGGGGGATGGGAGACCCAGTACTTC. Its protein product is CAIRQGGWETQYF.

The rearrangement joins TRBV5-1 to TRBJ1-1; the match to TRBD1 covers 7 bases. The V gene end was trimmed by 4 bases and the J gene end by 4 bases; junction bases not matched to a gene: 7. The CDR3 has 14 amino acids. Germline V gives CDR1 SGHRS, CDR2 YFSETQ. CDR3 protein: CASSHGQAGTEAFF. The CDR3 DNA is TGCGCCAGCAGCCATGGACAGGCGGGCACTGAAGCTTTCTTT.

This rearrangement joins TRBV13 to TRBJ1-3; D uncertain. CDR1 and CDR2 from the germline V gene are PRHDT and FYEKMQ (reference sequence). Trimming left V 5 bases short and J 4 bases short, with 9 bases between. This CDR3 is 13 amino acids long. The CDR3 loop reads CASSIYTGNTIYF. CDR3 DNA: TGTGCCAGCAGCATATACACAGGAAACACCATATATTTT.

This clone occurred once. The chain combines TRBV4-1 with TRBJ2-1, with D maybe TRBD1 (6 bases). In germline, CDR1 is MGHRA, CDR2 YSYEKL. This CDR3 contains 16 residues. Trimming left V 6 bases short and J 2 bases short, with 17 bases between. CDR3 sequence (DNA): TGCGCCAGCAGTTATCAGGGGTTTTTGACCTACAATGAGCAGTTCTTC. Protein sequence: CASSYQGFLTYNEQFF.

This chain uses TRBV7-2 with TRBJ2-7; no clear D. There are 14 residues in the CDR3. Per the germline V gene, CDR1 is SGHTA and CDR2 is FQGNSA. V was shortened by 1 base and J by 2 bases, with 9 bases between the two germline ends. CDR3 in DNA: TGTGCCAGCAGCTTAGGAGCGATTACCTACGAGCAGTACTTC. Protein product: CASSLGAITYEQYF.

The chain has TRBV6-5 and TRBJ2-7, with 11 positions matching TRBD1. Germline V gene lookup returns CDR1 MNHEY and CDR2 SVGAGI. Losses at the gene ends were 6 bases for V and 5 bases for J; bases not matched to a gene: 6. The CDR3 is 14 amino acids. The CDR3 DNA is TGTGCCAGCAGCCTGGACAGGGGGCTGAACGAGCAGTACTTC. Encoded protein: CASSLDRGLNEQYF.

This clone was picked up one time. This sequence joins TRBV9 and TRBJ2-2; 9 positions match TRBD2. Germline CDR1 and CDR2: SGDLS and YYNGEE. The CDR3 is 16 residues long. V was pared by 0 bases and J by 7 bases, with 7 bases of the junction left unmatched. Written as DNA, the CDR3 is TGTGCCAGCAGCGTAGAAGGGACTAGCTCCCACGGGGAGCTGTTTTTT. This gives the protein CASSVEGTSSHGELFF.

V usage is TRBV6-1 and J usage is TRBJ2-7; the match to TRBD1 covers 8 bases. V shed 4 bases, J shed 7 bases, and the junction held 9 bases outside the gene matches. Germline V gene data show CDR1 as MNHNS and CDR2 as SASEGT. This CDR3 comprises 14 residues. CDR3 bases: TGTGCCAGCAGTGCTGAAGGACAGGGTCCTGAGCAGTACTTC. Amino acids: CASSAEGQGPEQYF.

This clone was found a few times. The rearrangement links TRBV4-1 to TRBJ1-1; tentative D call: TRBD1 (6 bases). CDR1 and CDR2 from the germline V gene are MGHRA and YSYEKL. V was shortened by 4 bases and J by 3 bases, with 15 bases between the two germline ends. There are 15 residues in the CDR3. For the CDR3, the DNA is TGCGCCAGCAGCCGACTTTTCGGACAGTACACTGAAGCTTTCTTT. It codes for CASSRLFGQYTEAFF.

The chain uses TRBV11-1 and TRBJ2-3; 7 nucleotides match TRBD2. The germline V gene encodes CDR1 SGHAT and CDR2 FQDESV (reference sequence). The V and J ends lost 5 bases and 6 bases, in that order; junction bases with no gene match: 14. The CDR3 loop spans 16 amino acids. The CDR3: CASSEWAPGGIDTQYF. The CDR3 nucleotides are TGTGCCAGCAGCGAATGGGCTCCGGGGGGTATCGATACGCAGTATTTT. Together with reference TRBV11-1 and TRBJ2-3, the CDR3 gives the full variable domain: EAEVAQSPRYKITEKSQAVAFWCDPISGHATLYWYRQILGQGPELLVQFQDESVVDDSQLPKDRFSAERLKGVDSTLKIQPAELGDSAMYLCASSEWAPGGIDTQYFGPGTRLTVL.

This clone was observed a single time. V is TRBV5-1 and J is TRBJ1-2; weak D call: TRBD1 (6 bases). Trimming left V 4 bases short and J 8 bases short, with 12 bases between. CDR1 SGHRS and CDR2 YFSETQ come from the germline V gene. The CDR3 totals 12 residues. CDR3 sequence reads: CASSRGGVGYTF. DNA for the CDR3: TGCGCCAGCAGCCGTGGGGGCGTGGGCTACACCTTC.